This TCR beta chain emerged from a study of T cell responses to AZD1222 COVID-19 vaccine. Regarding the study as a whole: Females outnumbered males among donors, who were mostly white British; clonal diversity was possibly underestimated. Just a handful of AZD1222 recipients tested seropositive at baseline. Distributed over spike, vaccine-associated CD4 TCRs predominated at 160-218 and 743-854.

Trimming cost V 6 bases and J 3 bases; bases outside gene matches: 7. The CDR3 runs to 15 residues. Per the germline V gene, CDR1 is SQVTM and CDR2 is ANQGSEA. Profiled with immunoSEQ multiplex PCR; TCRdb holds only in-frame clones, not every one. Of approximately 210,000 clones detected, more than 85% appear once; the ten largest clones hold roughly 3.5%. On this clone: The target antigen is unknown.

This specimen was peripheral blood, taken 28 days after the second AZD1222 dose. This sequence joins TRBV29-1 and TRBJ2-1, with 11 positions matching TRBD2. The clonotype originates from an adult who received the AZD1222 COVID-19 vaccine. CDR3 sequence: CSVSGLAEHYNEQFF. As DNA, the CDR3 is TGCAGCGTGTCGGGACTAGCGGAACACTACAATGAGCAGTTCTTC.